The 18 T cell receptor beta chains reported below all come from one sample, sequenced in a study of cytomegalovirus exposure and HLA in healthy donors (dated by TCRdb to about 2017). Library prep was done by the immunoSEQ multiplex PCR assay. A mixture of 60 forward primers for TCR Vbeta segments and 13 reverse primers for TCR Jbeta segments was used in the multiplex PCR. TCRdb retrieved this table from immuneACCESS and kept in-frame rearrangements only. Not all clones are present; in checked studies, unresolved V genes account for under half, and no reason is known for the remainder. This sample comprises tens of thousands of clones, about four fifths of them detected only once. About 12% of the sample is held by the ten biggest clonotypes. The specimen was PBMCs. The receptors shown here come from a male donor in good health and CMV-seropositive.

This clone was recorded only once. The rearrangement uses TRBV10-2 and TRBJ2-5, with 9 bases that match TRBD2. This CDR3 region has 14 residues. Per the germline V gene, CDR1 is WSHSY and CDR2 is SAAADI. After removal of 6 bases from V and 3 bases from J, the junction contained 5 bases not matched to a gene. In nucleotides, the CDR3 is TGCGCCAGCAGCCGGACTAGCGCAAAAGAGACCCAGTACTTC. This codes for CASSRTSAKETQYF.

The V call is TRBV4-1, the J call TRBJ1-6, with D perhaps TRBD1 (6 bases). The germline gives CDR1 MGHRA, CDR2 YSYEKL. The CDR3 sequence is 15 residues long. Trimming left V 4 bases short and J 10 bases short, with 17 bases between. The CDR3 region has the DNA TGCGCCAGCAGCCCTCTGACAGGCATGAACTCACCCCTCCACTTT. Its translation: CASSPLTGMNSPLHF.

The V gene is TRBV6-6, the J gene TRBJ2-7; 9 bases align to TRBD1. Germline CDR1 is MNHNY and CDR2 is SVGAGI (reference sequence). This CDR3 has 13 residues. V lost 6 bases to trimming and J lost 3 bases; unmatched junction nucleotides: 3. The CDR3 sequence is CASSLGQGYEQYF. DNA for the CDR3: TGTGCCAGCAGCTTGGGACAGGGCTACGAGCAGTACTTC.

The chain links TRBV5-4 to TRBJ2-1, with 8 bases aligning to TRBD2. Trimming took 5 bases from V and 4 from J; bases not matched to a gene: 11. Germline CDR1 reads SGHNT; CDR2 reads YYREEE (reference sequence). This CDR3 has 16 residues. CDR3 sequence (DNA): TGTGCCAGCAGAGGCCGGGGGGTAGCGGGATACAATGAGCAGTTCTTC. Translating gives CASRGRGVAGYNEQFF. The entire variable domain, with the rest obtained from reference TRBV5-4 and TRBJ2-1, is as follows: ETGVTQSPTHLIKTRGQQVTLRCSSQSGHNTVSWYQQALGQGPQFIFQYYREEENGRGNFPPRFSGLQFPNYSSELNVNALELDDSALYLCASRGRGVAGYNEQFFGPGTRLTVL.

This sequence joins TRBV7-8 and TRBJ2-5; TRBD2 matches at 8 bases. J gave up 5 bases and V 7 bases, and 21 bases lay outside the gene matches. The CDR3 is made up of 18 amino acids. Per the germline V gene, CDR1 is SGHVS and CDR2 is FQNEAQ. The CDR3 protein is CASIQLPISGEERETQYF. CDR3 DNA: TGTGCCAGCATCCAACTACCCATTAGCGGGGAGGAAAGGGAGACCCAGTACTTC. Full variable domain (remainder filled in from reference TRBV7-8 and TRBJ2-5): GAGVSQSPRYKVAKRGQDVALRCDPISGHVSLFWYQQALGQGPEFLTYFQNEAQLDKSGLPSDRFFAERPEGSVSTLKIQRTQQEDSAVYLCASIQLPISGEERETQYFGPGTRLLVL.

The V gene is TRBV2, the J gene TRBJ1-5; possibly TRBD1 for D (5 bases). The germline V gene encodes CDR1 SNHLY and CDR2 FYNNEI. Trimming removed 4 bases from V and 7 bases from J, with 17 bases in between. This CDR3 is built from 15 residues. This CDR3 is CASSGALAGLQPQHF. CDR3 bases: TGTGCCAGCAGTGGGGCCCTGGCAGGGTTACAGCCCCAGCATTTT.

CDR3 sequence reads: CASSELAGGPLETQYF. In DNA form, the CDR3 reads TGTGCCAGCAGCGAGCTAGCGGGAGGGCCTCTGGAGACCCAGTACTTC. This chain connects TRBV7-7 to TRBJ2-5, with 12 nucleotides matching TRBD2. Germline CDR1 is SSHAT and CDR2 is FNYEAQ (reference sequence). The CDR3 totals 16 residues. V shed 5 bases and J 5 bases; nucleotides not matched to a gene: 9.

The chain carries TRBV14 and TRBJ2-5; TRBD1 might be the D (5 bases). Trimming took 2 bases from V and 3 from J, leaving 16 bases between them. Per germline, CDR1 SGHDN and CDR2 FVKESK. This CDR3 is built from 16 residues. As DNA, the CDR3 is TGTGCCAGCAGCCAACGGTTGGGGCGAGGAGAAGAGACCCAGTACTTC. Residues: CASSQRLGRGEETQYF.

The V and J genes are TRBV6-5 and TRBJ2-4; 8 nucleotides agree with TRBD2. The germline V gene encodes CDR1 MNHEY and CDR2 SVGAGI. With 0 bases clipped from V and 2 bases from J, the junction kept 3 bases outside the gene matches. This CDR3 is 16 amino acids long. The CDR3 sequence is CASSYSRGGPKNIQYF. The CDR3 DNA sequence: TGTGCCAGCAGTTACTCTCGGGGGGGCCCCAAAAACATTCAGTACTTC.

This clone has only a few counts. V usage is TRBV30 and J usage is TRBJ1-5, with TRBD1 as a possible D gene (5 bases). Germline-derived CDR1 and CDR2 are GTSNPN and SVGIG (reference sequence). V shed 0 bases and J shed 0 bases, with 9 bases lying between them. The CDR3 sequence is 15 residues long. CDR3 nucleotides: TGTGCCTGGAGTGTAGGACACCATAGCAATCAGCCCCAGCATTTT. It yields the protein CAWSVGHHSNQPQHF. The whole variable domain, remainder taken from reference TRBV30 and TRBJ1-5, is SQTIHQWPATLVQPVGSPLSLECTVEGTSNPNLYWYRQAAGRGLQLLFYSVGIGQISSEVPQNLSASRPQDRQFILSSKKLLLSDSGFYLCAWSVGHHSNQPQHFGDGTRLSIL.

The CDR3, as DNA: TGTGCCAGCATCCTAGACAGGGCGAGCTCCTACGAGCAGTACTTC. Amino acids: CASILDRASSYEQYF. This sequence joins TRBV2 and TRBJ2-7; 7 positions match TRBD1. Germline V gives CDR1 SNHLY, CDR2 FYNNEI. Trimming cost V 7 bases and J 0 bases; bases outside gene matches: 9. The CDR3 consists of 15 residues.

The V call is TRBV5-1, the J call TRBJ1-1; D uncertain. CDR1 is SGHRS, CDR2 YFSETQ, per germline. This CDR3 region has 13 residues. Trimming removed 1 base at V and 1 base at J, with 5 bases between. The CDR3 spells CASSLNSNTEAFF. The CDR3 nucleotides read TGCGCCAGCAGCTTGAACTCGAACACTGAAGCTTTCTTT.

The J gene is TRBJ2-4, the V gene TRBV11-3, with D possibly TRBD1 on 6 matching bases. Trimming shortened V by 4 bases and J by 2 bases, and 12 bases separated the two germline ends. This CDR3 has 15 residues. From germline, CDR1 is SGHNT and CDR2 YENEEA. The CDR3 spells CASSSTGTTKNIQYF. Here the CDR3 DNA reads TGTGCCAGCAGCTCTACCGGGACAACCAAAAACATTCAGTACTTC.

The chain couples TRBV2 to TRBJ2-4, with D perhaps TRBD1 (6 bases). V gave up 4 bases and J gave up 2 bases, with 12 bases separating them. The CDR3 spans 15 residues. The germline V gene encodes CDR1 SNHLY and CDR2 FYNNEI. This chain's CDR3 is CASSVGGQSKNIQYF. Here the CDR3 DNA reads TGTGCCAGCAGTGTTGGAGGACAGTCCAAAAACATTCAGTACTTC. The full variable domain, with the rest looked up from reference TRBV2 and TRBJ2-4, is EPEVTQTPSHQVTQMGQEVILRCVPISNHLYFYWYRQILGQKVEFLVSFYNNEISEKSEIFDDQFSVERPDGSNFTLKIRSTKLEDSAMYFCASSVGGQSKNIQYFGAGTRLSVL.

The CDR3 region is CASSHHSPGQGENTIYF. The DNA for the CDR3 is TGCGCCAGCAGCCACCATAGTCCGGGACAGGGGGAAAACACCATATATTTT. This chain joins TRBV4-3 and TRBJ1-3; 11 bases are a match to TRBD1. The V segment lost 3 bases and the J segment 6 bases; nucleotides outside the gene matches: 10. This CDR3 comprises 17 residues. CDR1 is LGHNA and CDR2 is YSLEER in the germline V gene.

The chain recombines TRBV29-1 with TRBJ1-1; D remains ambiguous. The CDR3 is made up of 13 amino acids. With 3 bases removed from V and 1 base from J, the gap between germline ends came to 9 bases. Germline values: CDR1 SQVTM, CDR2 ANQGSEA. The CDR3: CSVDSGRNTEAFF. The CDR3 DNA reads as TGCAGCGTTGATTCGGGGAGGAACACTGAAGCTTTCTTT.

The J gene is TRBJ1-1, the V gene TRBV19; 9 bases fit TRBD1. J gave up 5 bases and V 1 base, and 8 bases lay outside the gene matches. This CDR3 comprises 16 residues. Germline V gene lookup returns CDR1 LNHDA and CDR2 SQIVND (reference sequence). In DNA form, the CDR3 reads TGTGCCAGTAGTATAGGGGGAACAGGGGGCATTACTGAAGCTTTCTTT. Encoded protein: CASSIGGTGGITEAFF.

The V call is TRBV19, the J call TRBJ2-4; weak D call: TRBD1 (6 bases). The V end lost 3 bases, the J end lost 4 bases, and 16 bases lay between the germline ends. From germline, CDR1 is LNHDA and CDR2 SQIVND (reference sequence). This CDR3 is built from 16 residues. This CDR3 is CASSMTGAGVKNIQYF. The CDR3 region has the DNA TGTGCCAGTAGTATGACCGGGGCAGGGGTAAAAAACATTCAGTACTTC. Complete variable domain (other parts from reference TRBV19 and TRBJ2-4): DGGITQSPKYLFRKEGQNVTLSCEQNLNHDAMYWYRQDPGQGLRLIYYSQIVNDFQKGDIAEGYSVSREKKESFPLTVTSAQKNPTAFYLCASSMTGAGVKNIQYFGAGTRLSVL.